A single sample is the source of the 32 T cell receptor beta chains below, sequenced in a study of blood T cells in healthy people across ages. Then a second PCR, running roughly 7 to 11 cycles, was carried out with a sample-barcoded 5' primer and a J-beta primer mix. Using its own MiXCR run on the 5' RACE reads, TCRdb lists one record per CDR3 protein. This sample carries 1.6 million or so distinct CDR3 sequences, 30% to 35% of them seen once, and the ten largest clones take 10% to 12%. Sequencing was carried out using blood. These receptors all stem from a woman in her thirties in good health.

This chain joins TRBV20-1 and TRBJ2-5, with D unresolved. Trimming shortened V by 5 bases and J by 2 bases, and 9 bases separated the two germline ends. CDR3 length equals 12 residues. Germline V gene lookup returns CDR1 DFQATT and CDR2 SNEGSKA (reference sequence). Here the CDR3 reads CSALGIQETQYF. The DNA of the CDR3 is TGCAGTGCTCTTGGGATACAAGAGACCCAGTACTTC.

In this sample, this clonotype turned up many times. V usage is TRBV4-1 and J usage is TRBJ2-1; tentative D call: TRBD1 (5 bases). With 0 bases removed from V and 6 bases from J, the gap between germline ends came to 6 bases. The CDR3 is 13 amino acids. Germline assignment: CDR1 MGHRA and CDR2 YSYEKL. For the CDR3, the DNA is TGCGCCAGCAGCCAAGAGACAGCCAATGAGCAGTTCTTC. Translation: CASSQETANEQFF.

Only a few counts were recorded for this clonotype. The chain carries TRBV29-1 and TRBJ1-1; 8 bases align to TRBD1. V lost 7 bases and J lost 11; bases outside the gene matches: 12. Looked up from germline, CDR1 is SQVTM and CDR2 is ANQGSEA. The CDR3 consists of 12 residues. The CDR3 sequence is CSAETGVTNAFF. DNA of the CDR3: TGCAGCGCAGAGACAGGGGTAACAAACGCTTTCTTT.

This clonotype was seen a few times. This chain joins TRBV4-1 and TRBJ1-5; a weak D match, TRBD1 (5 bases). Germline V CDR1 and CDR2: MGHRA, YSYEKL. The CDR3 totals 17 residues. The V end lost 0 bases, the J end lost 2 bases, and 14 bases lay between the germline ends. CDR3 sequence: CASSQEGVGLGNQPQHF. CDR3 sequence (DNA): TGCGCCAGCAGCCAAGAGGGGGTAGGGCTCGGCAATCAGCCCCAGCATTTT.

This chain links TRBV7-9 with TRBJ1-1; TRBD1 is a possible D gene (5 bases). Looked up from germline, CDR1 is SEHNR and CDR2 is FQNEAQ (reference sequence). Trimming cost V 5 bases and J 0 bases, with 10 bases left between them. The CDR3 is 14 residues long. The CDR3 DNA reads TGTGCCAGCAGCCCATGGGGGATGAACACTGAAGCTTTCTTT. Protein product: CASSPWGMNTEAFF.

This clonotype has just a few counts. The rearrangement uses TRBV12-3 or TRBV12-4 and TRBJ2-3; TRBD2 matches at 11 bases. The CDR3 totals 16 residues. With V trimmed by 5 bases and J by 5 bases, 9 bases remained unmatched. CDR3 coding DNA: TGTGCCAGCAGTCGCACGACTAGCGGGACTAGAGATACGCAGTATTTT. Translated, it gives CASSRTTSGTRDTQYF.

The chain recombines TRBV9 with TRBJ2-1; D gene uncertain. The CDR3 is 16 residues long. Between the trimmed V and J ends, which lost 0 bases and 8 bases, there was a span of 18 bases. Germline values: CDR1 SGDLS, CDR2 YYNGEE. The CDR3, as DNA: TGTGCCAGCAGCGTAGCGCTACTTCCCGGCGTAGATGAGCAGTTCTTC. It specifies CASSVALLPGVDEQFF.

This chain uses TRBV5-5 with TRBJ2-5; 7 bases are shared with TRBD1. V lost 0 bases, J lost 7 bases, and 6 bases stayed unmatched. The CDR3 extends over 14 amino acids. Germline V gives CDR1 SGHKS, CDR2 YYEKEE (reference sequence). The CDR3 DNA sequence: TGTGCCAGCAGCTTGGCCGGACAGGAAGGGACCCAGTACTTC. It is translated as CASSLAGQEGTQYF.

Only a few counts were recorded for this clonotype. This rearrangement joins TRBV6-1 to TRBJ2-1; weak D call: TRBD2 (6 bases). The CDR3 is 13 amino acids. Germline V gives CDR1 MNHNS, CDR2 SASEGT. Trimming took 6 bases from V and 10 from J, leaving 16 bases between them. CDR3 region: CASSPEGLVEQFF. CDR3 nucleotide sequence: TGTGCCAGCAGCCCGGAGGGATTAGTAGAGCAGTTCTTC.

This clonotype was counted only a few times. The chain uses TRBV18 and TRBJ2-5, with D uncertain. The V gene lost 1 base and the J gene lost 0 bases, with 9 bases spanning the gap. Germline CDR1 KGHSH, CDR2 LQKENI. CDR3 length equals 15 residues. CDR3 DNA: TGTGCCAGCTCACCACTCTTGAGTTACCAAGAGACCCAGTACTTC. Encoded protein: CASSPLLSYQETQYF.

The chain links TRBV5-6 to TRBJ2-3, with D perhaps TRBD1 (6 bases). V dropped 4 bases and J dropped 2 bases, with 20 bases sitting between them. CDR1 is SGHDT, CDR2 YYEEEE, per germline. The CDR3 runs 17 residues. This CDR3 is CASSARHRDRATDTQYF. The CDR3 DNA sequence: TGTGCCAGCAGCGCCCGACACAGGGATAGGGCCACAGATACGCAGTATTTT.

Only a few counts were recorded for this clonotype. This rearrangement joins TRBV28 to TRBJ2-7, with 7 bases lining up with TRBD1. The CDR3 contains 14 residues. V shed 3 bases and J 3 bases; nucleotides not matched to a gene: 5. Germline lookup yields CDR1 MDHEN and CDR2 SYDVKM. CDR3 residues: CASSLRGRNYEQYF. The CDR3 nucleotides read TGTGCCAGCAGTTTGAGGGGGCGAAACTACGAGCAGTACTTC.

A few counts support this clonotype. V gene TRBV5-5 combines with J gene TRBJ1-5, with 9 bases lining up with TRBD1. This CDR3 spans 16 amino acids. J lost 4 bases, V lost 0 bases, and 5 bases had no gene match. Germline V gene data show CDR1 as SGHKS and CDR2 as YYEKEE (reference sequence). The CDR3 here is CASSLGGTGLNQPQHF. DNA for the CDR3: TGTGCCAGCAGCTTGGGCGGGACAGGGCTTAATCAGCCCCAGCATTTT. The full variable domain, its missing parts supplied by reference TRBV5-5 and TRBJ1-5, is DAGVTQSPTHLIKTRGQQVTLRCSPISGHKSVSWYQQVLGQGPQFIFQYYEKEERGRGNFPDRFSARQFPNYSSELNVNALLLGDSALYLCASSLGGTGLNQPQHFGDGTRLSIL.

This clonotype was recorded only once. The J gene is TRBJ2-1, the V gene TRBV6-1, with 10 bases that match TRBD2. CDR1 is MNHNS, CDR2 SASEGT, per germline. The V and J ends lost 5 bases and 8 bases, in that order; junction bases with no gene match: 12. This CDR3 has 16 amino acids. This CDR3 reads CASSKRTSGNRDEQFF. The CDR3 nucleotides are TGTGCCAGCAGTAAAAGGACTAGCGGAAATAGGGATGAGCAGTTCTTC.

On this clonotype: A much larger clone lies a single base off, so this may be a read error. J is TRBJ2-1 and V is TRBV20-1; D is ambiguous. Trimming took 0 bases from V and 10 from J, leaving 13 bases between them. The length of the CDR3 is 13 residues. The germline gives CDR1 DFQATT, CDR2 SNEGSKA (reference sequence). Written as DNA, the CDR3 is TGCAGTGCTAGAGATTCGACGAACTACGAGCAGTTCTTC. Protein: CSARDSTNYEQFF.

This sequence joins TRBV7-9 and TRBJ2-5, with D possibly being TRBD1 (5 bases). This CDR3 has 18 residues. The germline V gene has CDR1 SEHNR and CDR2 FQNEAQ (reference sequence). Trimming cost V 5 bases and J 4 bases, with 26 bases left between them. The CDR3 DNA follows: TGTGCCAGCAGCCCCCGAGGAGACCTAGGCCGCACAGGAGAGACCCAGTACTTC. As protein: CASSPRGDLGRTGETQYF.

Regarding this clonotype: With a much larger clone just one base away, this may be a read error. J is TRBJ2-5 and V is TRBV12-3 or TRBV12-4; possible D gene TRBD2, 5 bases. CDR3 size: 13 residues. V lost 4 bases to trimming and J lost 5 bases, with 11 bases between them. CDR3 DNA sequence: TGTGCCAGCAGTTCTAGCTCGAGGGAGACCCAGTACTTC. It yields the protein CASSSSSRETQYF.

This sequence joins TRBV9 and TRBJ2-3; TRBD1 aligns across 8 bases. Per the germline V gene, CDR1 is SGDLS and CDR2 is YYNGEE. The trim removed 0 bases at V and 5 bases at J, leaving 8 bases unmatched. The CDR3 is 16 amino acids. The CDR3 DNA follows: TGTGCCAGCAGCGTAGCTCCGACAGGGGTGTTAGATACGCAGTATTTT. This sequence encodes CASSVAPTGVLDTQYF.

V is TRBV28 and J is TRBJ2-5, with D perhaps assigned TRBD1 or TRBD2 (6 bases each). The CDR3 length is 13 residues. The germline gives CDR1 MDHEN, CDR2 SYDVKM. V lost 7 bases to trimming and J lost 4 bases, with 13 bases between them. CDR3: CASMAGGLETQYF. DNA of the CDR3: TGTGCCAGCATGGCCGGGGGCTTAGAGACCCAGTACTTC. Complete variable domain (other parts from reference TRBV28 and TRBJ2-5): DVKVTQSSRYLVKRTGEKVFLECVQDMDHENMFWYRQDPGLGLRLIYFSYDVKMKEKGDIPEGYSVSREKKERFSLILESASTNQTSMYLCASMAGGLETQYFGPGTRLLVL.

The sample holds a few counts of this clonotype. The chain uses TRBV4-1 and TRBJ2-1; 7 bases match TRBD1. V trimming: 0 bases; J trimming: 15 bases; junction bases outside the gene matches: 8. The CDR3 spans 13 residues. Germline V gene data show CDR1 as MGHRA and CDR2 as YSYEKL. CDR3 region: CASSQDVTGVRFF. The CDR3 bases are TGCGCCAGCAGCCAAGATGTAACAGGGGTACGGTTCTTC.

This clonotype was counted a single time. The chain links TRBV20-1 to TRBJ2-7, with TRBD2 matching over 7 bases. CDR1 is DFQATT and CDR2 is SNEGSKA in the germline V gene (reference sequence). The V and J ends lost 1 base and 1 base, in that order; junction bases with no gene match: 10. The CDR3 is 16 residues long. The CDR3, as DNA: TGCAGTGCTAGAGGCCTGGGGGGAGGGCGTTCCTACGAGCAGTACTTC. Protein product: CSARGLGGGRSYEQYF.

In DNA, the CDR3 is TGTGCCAGCAGTGAATTGGGGGTGGGAGATACGCAGTATTTT. It yields the protein CASSELGVGDTQYF. The V call is TRBV2, the J call TRBJ2-3; D assignment may be TRBD1 or TRBD2 (5 bases each). In germline, CDR1 is SNHLY, CDR2 FYNNEI. This CDR3 is built from 14 residues. Between the trimmed V and J ends, which lost 2 bases and 5 bases, there was a span of 11 bases.

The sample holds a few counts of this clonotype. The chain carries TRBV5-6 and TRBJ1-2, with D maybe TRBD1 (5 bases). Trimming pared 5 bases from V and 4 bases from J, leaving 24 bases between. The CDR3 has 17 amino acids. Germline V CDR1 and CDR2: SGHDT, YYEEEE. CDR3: CASRSTARVGLGYGYTF. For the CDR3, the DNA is TGTGCCAGCAGGTCGACAGCCAGGGTGGGATTGGGCTATGGCTACACCTTC.

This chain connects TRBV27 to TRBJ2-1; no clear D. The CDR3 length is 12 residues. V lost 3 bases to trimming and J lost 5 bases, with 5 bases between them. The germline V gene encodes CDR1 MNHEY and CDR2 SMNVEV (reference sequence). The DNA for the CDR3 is TGTGCCAGCAGTTTTGTCGACAATGAGCAGTTCTTC. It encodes CASSFVDNEQFF.

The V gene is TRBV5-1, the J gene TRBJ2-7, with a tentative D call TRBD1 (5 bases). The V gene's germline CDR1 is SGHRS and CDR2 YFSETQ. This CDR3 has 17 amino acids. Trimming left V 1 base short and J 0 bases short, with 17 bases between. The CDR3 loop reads CASSLRFAGLNSYEQYF. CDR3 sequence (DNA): TGCGCCAGCAGCTTGAGGTTTGCAGGGCTAAACTCCTACGAGCAGTACTTC.

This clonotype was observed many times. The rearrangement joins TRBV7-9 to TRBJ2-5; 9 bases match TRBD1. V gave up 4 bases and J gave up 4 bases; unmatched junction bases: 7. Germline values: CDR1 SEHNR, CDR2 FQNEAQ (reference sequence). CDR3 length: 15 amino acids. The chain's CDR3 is CASSSPRTGAETQYF. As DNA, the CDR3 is TGTGCCAGCAGCTCGCCAAGGACAGGGGCAGAGACCCAGTACTTC. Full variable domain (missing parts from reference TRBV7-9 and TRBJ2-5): DTGVSQNPRHKITKRGQNVTFRCDPISEHNRLYWYRQTLGQGPEFLTYFQNEAQLEKSRLLSDRFSAERPKGSFSTLEIQRTEQGDSAMYLCASSSPRTGAETQYFGPGTRLLVL.

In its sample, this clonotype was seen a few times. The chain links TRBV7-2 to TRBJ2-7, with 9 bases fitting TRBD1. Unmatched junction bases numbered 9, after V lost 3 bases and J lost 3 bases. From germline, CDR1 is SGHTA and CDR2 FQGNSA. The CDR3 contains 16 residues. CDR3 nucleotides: TGTGCCAGCAGCTTCGGAAGGACAGGGGACGGCTACGAGCAGTACTTC. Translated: CASSFGRTGDGYEQYF.

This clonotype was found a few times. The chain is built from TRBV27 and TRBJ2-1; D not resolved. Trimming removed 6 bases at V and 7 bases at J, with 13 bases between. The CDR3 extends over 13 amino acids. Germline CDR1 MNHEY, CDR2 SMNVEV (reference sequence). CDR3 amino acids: CASRRPGENEQFF. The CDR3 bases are TGTGCCAGCAGGCGTCCAGGTGAAAATGAGCAGTTCTTC.

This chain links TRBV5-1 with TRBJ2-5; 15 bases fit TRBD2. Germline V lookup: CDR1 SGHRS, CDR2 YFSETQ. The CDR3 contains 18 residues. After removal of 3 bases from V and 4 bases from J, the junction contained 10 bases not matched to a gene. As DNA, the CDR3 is TGCGCCAGCAGCTCGCCGGGACTAGCGGGAGGCACCGCAGAGACCCAGTACTTC. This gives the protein CASSSPGLAGGTAETQYF.

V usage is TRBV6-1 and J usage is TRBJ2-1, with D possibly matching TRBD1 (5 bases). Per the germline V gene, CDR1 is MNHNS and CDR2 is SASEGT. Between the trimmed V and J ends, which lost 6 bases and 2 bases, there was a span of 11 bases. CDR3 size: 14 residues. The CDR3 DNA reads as TGTGCCAGCAGGCCGACAGCGACCTACAATGAGCAGTTCTTC. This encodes CASRPTATYNEQFF.

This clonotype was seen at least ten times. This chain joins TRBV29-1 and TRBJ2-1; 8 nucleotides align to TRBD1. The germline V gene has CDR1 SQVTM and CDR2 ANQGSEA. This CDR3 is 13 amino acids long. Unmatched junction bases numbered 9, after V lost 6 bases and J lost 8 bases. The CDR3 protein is CSVRKAGGYEQFF. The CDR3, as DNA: TGCAGCGTGAGGAAAGCAGGGGGCTATGAGCAGTTCTTC.

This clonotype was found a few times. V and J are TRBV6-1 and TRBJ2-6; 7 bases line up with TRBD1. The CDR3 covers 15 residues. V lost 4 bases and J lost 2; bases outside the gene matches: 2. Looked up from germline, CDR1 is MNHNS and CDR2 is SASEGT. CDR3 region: CASSGGGAGANVLTF. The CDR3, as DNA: TGTGCCAGCAGTGGAGGGGGCGCTGGGGCCAACGTCCTGACTTTC.